Each of the 2 T cell receptor beta chains below was sequenced from the same sample in a study of T cell responses to AZD1222 COVID-19 vaccine (dated by TCRdb to the early 2020s). Library preparation was by the immunoSEQ multiplex PCR assay. TCRdb re-hosts the immuneACCESS table, in-frame sequences only. Its copies lack some clones; in the studies checked, an unresolved V gene accounts for under half of them, and the cause for the rest is not known. The sample records about 110,000 clones, approximately 90% of which are singletons. Around 9.1% of the sample is taken by the ten largest. According to the study, the label for this sample's time point signals: baseline before first vaccination. Material: peripheral blood, obtained on day 0 of AZD1222 vaccination. Receptors originate from an adult in good health.

This rearrangement joins TRBV9 to TRBJ2-3, with D uncertain. Trimming took 2 bases from V and 2 from J, leaving 6 bases between them. CDR1 and CDR2 from the germline V gene are SGDLS and YYNGEE. The CDR3 has 13 amino acids. The CDR3 sequence: CASSVPHTDTQYF. The CDR3 region has the DNA TGTGCCAGCAGCGTCCCTCACACAGATACGCAGTATTTT.

The V call is TRBV4-3, the J call TRBJ2-7; D might be TRBD2 (6 bases). Trimming removed 1 base at V and 6 bases at J, with 16 bases between. This CDR3 is 15 amino acids long. CDR1 is LGHNA, CDR2 YSLEER, per germline. The CDR3: CASSQASGWGTEQYF. DNA of the CDR3: TGCGCCAGCAGCCAAGCGAGCGGGTGGGGTACCGAGCAGTACTTC.